The entry below gives a single T cell receptor beta chain sequence along with its context. This clonotype was seen a handful of times. The antigen it binds to is not known. Within one base of it there is no much larger clone, and no base qualities were kept. Trimming leaves V shorter by 3 bases and J shorter by 6 bases, with the junction holding 4 bases beyond the gene matches. Including the terminal cysteine and phenylalanine, the CDR3 comprises 13 residues. The DNA shown is the 39-base CDR3, in frame from base 1. The 40 or so donors, aged about 6 to 95 years, were systemically healthy Caucasian individuals from Russia. Each donor gave 8.5 to 10 milliliters of peripheral blood, collected into EDTA-treated Vacutainer tubes. Ficoll-Paque density-gradient centrifugation was used to isolate PBMCs, with at least 6 million per sample. Trizol reagent was used to extract total RNA from PBMCs, with at least 6 micrograms per sample. The percentages of naive CD45RAhigh/CD27high T cells were determined by flow cytometry on a PBMC aliquot from every donor.

The sample originates from a study of blood T cells in healthy people across ages (dated by TCRdb to the mid-2010s). Looking at the study overall: In model experiments, template switching captured roughly one uniquely barcoded TCR beta cDNA molecule for every two T cells. The donors were divided into four age groups: young (average about 16 years), middle-aged (about 39), aged (approximately 62) and long-lived (around 80). To track age-related changes in TCR beta repertoire diversity, the study relied on deep sequencing normalized with unique cDNA molecular identifiers. Two additional independent replicas of 1 million unique cDNA reads from the same blood draw were analyzed for two donors (one aged 18 to 30 and one aged 80 or older).

The library was built by means of 5' RACE. Sequencing used an Illumina HiSeq 2500. A second PCR of about 6 to 11 cycles was run with a J-beta primer mix and a sample-barcoded 5' primer. A unique molecular identifier was introduced onto each TCR beta cDNA molecule by a template-switch 5' adaptor carrying 12 random nucleotides. Each sample yielded at least 2.5 million CDR3-containing paired-end reads. All of the RNA was converted into first-strand cDNA using the Mint cDNA synthesis kit, with a TRBC-specific oligonucleotide serving as the primer. All cDNA was treated with uracil-DNA glycosylase and then went through a first 18-cycle PCR with the universal primers M1SS and BC2_uni_R. On the authors' methods: Each sample was normalized by randomly selecting 1 million high-quality reads, each carrying a distinct molecular identifier. Instead of being binned into consensus sequences, reads with shared molecular identifiers were discarded. MiTCR, with a Q25 quality threshold and the strictest error-elimination algorithm, was used for CDR3 identification, clonotype clustering and error correction. Lower-bound total TCR beta diversity was estimated with a nonparametric unseen species model using Euler transformation. TCRdb handled the public reads itself, with Q25 trimming in fastp and clone calling in MiXCR, and kept productive beta chains. Merged by CDR3 protein, the rows form single entries marked with the most common genes and DNA. It is TCRdb's table, rather than the study itself, that gives the V and J calls and clone size. In this sample the table shows 800,000 or so distinct CDR3 sequences, roughly 25% of which occur a single time. Of the sample, 3.7% is held by the ten largest clones.

Study-level results and caveats: Observed TCR beta diversity per million T cells fell roughly linearly with age, and a significant reduction was already apparent by age roughly 40. Because donor CMV infection status was unknown, age-related changes in expanded clonotypes were potentially confounded. Bulk unsorted PBMC profiling prevented conclusive comparison of naive and antigen-experienced compartments. There was a strong correlation between observed TCR beta diversity and the percentage of naive T cells measured by flow cytometry. Compared with the aged group, more naive CD4+ T cells, fewer expanded clones and increased TCR diversity were shown by the long-lived group, suggesting age selection. Estimates of total diversity based on one million sequenced T cells were regarded as lower bounds and as underestimates.

The data also belong to a second study, concerning T cells of mothers and their children. The second paper further reports: Nine systemically healthy Caucasian individuals, comprising three mothers and their six children, were included as donors. cDNA synthesis consumed the entire amount of extracted RNA, loaded at approximately 1.5 ug RNA in each 15 ul reaction. In the second PCR, the M1S primer introduced both the sample barcodes and 2-4 random nucleotides. Each mother yielded over 8.5 million TCR beta CDR3 reads and each child 2.5 million to 3 million reads. TCR recombination output is similarly shaped by thymic selection in related and unrelated pairs, with a minor effect exerted by inherited differences. Normalized repertoire overlap in related mother-child pairs was always slightly higher than in unrelated mother-child pairs, but the difference was never significant. Persistent microchimeric T cell clones were not detected, at a sensitivity of approximately 93 clones per million clonotypes. The study used deep NGS to compare TCR beta repertoires of mothers and children, seeking features distinguishing related mother-child pairs from unrelated individuals. On average, the children were approximately 11 +/- 4 years old, while the mothers were 40 +/- 4 years old. After adapter ligation was performed with NEBNext reagents, the libraries were sequenced on an Illumina HiSeq 2000 with 100+100 nt paired-end reads. To prevent cross-contamination, the mother and child libraries were prepared one month apart and sequenced in separate runs. Between 500,000 and 2,000,000 distinct TCR beta clonotypes were identified per donor. Naive TCR beta clonotypes were estimated from low-frequency clonotypes matched to each donor's FACS-determined naive share, without sorting.

The receptor chain draws on TRBV12-3 or TRBV12-4 and TRBJ1-2, and TRBD1 matches 7 of the central bases. The receptor was isolated from a boy aged 10-17 years in good health. Sequencing was performed on blood. Here is the DNA: TGTGCCAGCAGTTTTCCAGGGGGAGATGGCTACACCTTC. The encoded protein is CASSFPGGDGYTF.